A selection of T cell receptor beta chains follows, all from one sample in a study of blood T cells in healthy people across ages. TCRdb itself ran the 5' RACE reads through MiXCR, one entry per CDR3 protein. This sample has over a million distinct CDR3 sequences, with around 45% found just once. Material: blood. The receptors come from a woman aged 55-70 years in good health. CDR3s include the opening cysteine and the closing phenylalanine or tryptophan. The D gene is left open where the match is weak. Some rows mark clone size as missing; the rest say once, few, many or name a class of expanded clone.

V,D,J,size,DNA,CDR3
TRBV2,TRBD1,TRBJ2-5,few,TGTGCCAGCGCCCGGGACAGGGTCCAAGAGACCCAGTACTTC,CASARDRVQETQYF
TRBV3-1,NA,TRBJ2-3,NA,TGTGCCAGCAGCCAAGAACTAGCTAGCGTAGATACGCAGTATTTT,CASSQELASVDTQYF
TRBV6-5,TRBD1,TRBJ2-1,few,TGTGCCAGCAGTTACATGGGACAGGGGGTGACCGATGAGCAGTTCTTC,CASSYMGQGVTDEQFF
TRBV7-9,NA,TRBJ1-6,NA,TGTGCCAGCAGCTTAAGGTCGACAGTAGATTCACCCCTCCACTTT,CASSLRSTVDSPLHF
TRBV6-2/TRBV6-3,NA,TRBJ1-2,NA,TGTGCCAGCAGTTACTCAGTCAGCTACTATGGCTACACCTTC,CASSYSVSYYGYTF
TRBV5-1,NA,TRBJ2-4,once,TGCGCCAGCAGCCTCCGGTCTTTTGGGGGCCAAGCCAAAAACATTCAGTACTTC,CASSLRSFGGQAKNIQYF
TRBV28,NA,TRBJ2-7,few,TGTGCCAGCAGTTTAGCAGGGTTAGACGAGGGAGGCTACGAGCAGTACTTC,CASSLAGLDEGGYEQYF
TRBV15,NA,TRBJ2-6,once,TGTGCCACCAGCAGCCCCCAGGGGAGTGCTTATGGGGCCAACGTCCTGACTTTC,CATSSPQGSAYGANVLTF
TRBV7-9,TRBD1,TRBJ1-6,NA,TGTGCCAGCAAACGGGACAGAAATAATTCACCCCTCCACTTT,CASKRDRNNSPLHF
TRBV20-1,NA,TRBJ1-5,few,TGCAGTGCTAAGGCGGCTAGCAATCAGCCCCAGCATTTT,CSAKAASNQPQHF
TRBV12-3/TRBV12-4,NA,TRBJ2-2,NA,TGTGCCTGCAGTTTGTCTAGACTGGAGCGCGGGGAGCTGTTTTTT,CACSLSRLERGELFF
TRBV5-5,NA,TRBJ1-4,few,TGTGCCAGCAGCCGAAACGCGGCCACTAATGAAAAACTGTTTTTT,CASSRNAATNEKLFF
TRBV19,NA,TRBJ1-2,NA,TGTGCCAGTATGGCAGTGGACTATGGCTACACCTTC,CASMAVDYGYTF
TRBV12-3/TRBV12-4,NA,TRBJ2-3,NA,TGTGCCACCACCTTGGGGGACACAGATACGCAGTATTTT,CATTLGDTDTQYF
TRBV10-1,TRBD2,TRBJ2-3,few,TGCGCCAGCAGTGGATGGACTAGCGGGAGTTCAGATACGCAGTATTTT,CASSGWTSGSSDTQYF
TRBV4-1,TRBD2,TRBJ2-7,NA,TGCGCCAGCAGCCAAGATACGGGCGGGAGGGCCTTAAGGTCCTACGAGCAGTACTTC,CASSQDTGGRALRSYEQYF
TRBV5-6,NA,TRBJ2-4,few,TGTGCCAGCAGCTTGGACCTGGAAAACATTCAGTACTTC,CASSLDLENIQYF
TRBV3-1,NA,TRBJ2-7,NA,TGTGCCAGCAGCCAAGGGATTGAGTACGAGCAGTACTTC,CASSQGIEYEQYF
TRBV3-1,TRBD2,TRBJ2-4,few,TGTGCCAGCAGCCCAGGGACTAGCCCTCAGTACTTC,CASSPGTSPQYF
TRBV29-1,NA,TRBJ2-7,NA,TGCAGCGTTGTTGTATCCTACAATGAGCAGTACTTC,CSVVVSYNEQYF
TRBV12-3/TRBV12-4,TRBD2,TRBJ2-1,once,TGTGCCAGCAGCCCACTAGCGGGCGTAAGCTCCTACAATGAGCAGTTCTTC,CASSPLAGVSSYNEQFF
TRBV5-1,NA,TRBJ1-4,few,TGCGCCAGCAGCCGCTACAGGTCCCATAATGAAAAACTGTTTTTT,CASSRYRSHNEKLFF
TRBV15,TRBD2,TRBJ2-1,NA,TGTGCCACCAGCAGAGTTCGTGCGGGAGGCTCAGGGAATGAGCAGTTCTTC,CATSRVRAGGSGNEQFF
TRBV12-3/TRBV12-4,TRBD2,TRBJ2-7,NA,TGTGCCAGCAGTTTCAGGGAGGGGAGCGAGCAGTACTTC,CASSFREGSEQYF
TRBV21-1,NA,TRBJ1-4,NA,TGTGCCAGCAGCAAAGGACAGGGGGCAACTAATGAAAAACTGTTTTTT,CASSKGQGATNEKLFF
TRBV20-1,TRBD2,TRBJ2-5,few,TGCGCAGCGAGGGGAGGGGCAGAGACCCAGTACTTC,CAARGGAETQYF
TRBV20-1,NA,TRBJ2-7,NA,TGCAGTGCTACAGGGTCCGAAGGGGGGACCTCCTACGAGCAGTACTTC,CSATGSEGGTSYEQYF
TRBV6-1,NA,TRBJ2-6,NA,TGTGCCAGCAGCTCTCATCAGGGATCTGGGGCCAACGTCCTGACTTTC,CASSSHQGSGANVLTF
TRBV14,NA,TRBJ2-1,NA,TGTGCCAGCAGCCAGAAACAGGTTTATGAGCAGTTCTTC,CASSQKQVYEQFF
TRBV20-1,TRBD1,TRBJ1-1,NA,TGCAGTGCCCCGACAGGGGTACGAGCTTTCTTT,CSAPTGVRAFF
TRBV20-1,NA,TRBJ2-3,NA,TGCAGTGGAGGGGCAGATACGCAGTATTTT,CSGGADTQYF
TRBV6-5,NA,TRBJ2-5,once,TGTGCCAGCAGTTACCGACAGACACAAGAGACCCAGTACTTC,CASSYRQTQETQYF
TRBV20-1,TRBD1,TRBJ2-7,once,TGCAGTGCTTACTTACGGACAGGAGCCTCCTACGAGCAGTACTTC,CSAYLRTGASYEQYF
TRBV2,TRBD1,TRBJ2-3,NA,TGTGCCAGCAGTTGGGACAGGGGGGATACGCAGTATTTT,CASSWDRGDTQYF
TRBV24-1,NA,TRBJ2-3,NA,TGTGCCACCAGTGATGCTCGACCTAGCACAGATACGCAGTATTTT,CATSDARPSTDTQYF
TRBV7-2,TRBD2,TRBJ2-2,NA,TGTGCCAGCAGCGTATCTAGCGGGAGGAGCACCGGGGAGCTGTTTTTT,CASSVSSGRSTGELFF
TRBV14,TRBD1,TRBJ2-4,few,TGTGCCAGCAGCCGGTCCCGGGACAGGGGGCGGGTAGGCAAAAACATTCAGTACTTC,CASSRSRDRGRVGKNIQYF
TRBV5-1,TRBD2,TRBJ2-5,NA,TGCGCCAGCAGCTTGAGATCCGGTAGCGGGAGGGTCGAGACCCAGTACTTC,CASSLRSGSGRVETQYF
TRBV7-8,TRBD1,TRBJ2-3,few,TGTGCCAGCAGCTTACCTGACAGGGGGCCGCAAGATACGCAGTATTTT,CASSLPDRGPQDTQYF
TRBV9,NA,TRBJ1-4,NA,TGTGCCAGCAGCGTAGGAATTGTGGCGTTAGGTGAAAAACTGTTTTTT,CASSVGIVALGEKLFF
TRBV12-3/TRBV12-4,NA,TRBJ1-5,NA,TGTGCCAGCAGCAAAGGCAGGGAGGAGAAGCCCCAGCATTTT,CASSKGREEKPQHF
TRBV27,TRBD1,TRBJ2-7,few,TGTGCCAGCAGTTTAGAAGGGACAGGGACCACCTACGAGCAGTACTTC,CASSLEGTGTTYEQYF
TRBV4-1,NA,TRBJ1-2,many,TGCGCCAGCAGCCCGACAGGATTTCATGGCTACACCTTC,CASSPTGFHGYTF
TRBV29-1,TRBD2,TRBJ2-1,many,TGCAGCGTTGACCGGACTAGCGGGAGCTCCTACAATGAGCAGTTCTTC,CSVDRTSGSSYNEQFF
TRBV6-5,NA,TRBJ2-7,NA,TGTGCCAGCAGTTACTCGGAGGCAGGGAGCATCTACAATGAGCAGTACTTC,CASSYSEAGSIYNEQYF
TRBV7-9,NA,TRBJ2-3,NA,TGTGCCAGCAGCCGGGCCTCACCTGGCACAGATACGCAGTATTTT,CASSRASPGTDTQYF
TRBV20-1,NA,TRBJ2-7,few,TGCAGTGCTACGCGGACTTACCCCTACGAGCAGTACTTC,CSATRTYPYEQYF
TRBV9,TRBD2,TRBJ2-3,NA,TGTGCCAGCAGCGGATCGGGACTAGCGGGAGGGCCCACAGATACGCAGTATTTT,CASSGSGLAGGPTDTQYF
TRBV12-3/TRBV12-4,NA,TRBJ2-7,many,TGTGCCAGCACCCTCAGCACCTCCTACGAGCAGTACTTC,CASTLSTSYEQYF
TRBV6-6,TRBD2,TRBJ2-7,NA,TGTACCAGCAGTTACGCCCCGGAGGCTAGCGGGAGCTACGAGCAGTACTTC,CTSSYAPEASGSYEQYF
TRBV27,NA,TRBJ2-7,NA,TGTGCCAGCAGTTTAAAGGCGGCGTGGAGCTCCTACGAGCAGTACTTC,CASSLKAAWSSYEQYF
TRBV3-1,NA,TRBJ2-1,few,TGTGCCAGCAGCCAAGATGGGGAGGACGAGGAGTTCTTC,CASSQDGEDEEFF
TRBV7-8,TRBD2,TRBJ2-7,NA,TGTGCCGGCAGCATAGCGGGAGGGGTATACGAGCAGTACTTC,CAGSIAGGVYEQYF
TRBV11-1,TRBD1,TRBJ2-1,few,TGTGCCAGCACCACCCGGACAGGTTTTGAGGAGCAGTTCTTC,CASTTRTGFEEQFF
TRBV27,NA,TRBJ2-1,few,TGTGCCAGCAGTTGGCGAATGGCGGGACTGATCTACAATGAGCAGTTCTTC,CASSWRMAGLIYNEQFF
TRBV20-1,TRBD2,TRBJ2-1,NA,TGCAGTGCTAGAGACCCCTGGGCGGGAGGGCTCAATGAGCAGTTCTTC,CSARDPWAGGLNEQFF
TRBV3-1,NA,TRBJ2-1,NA,TGTGCCAGCAGTCAGGACAGCTCCTACAATGAGCAGTTCTTC,CASSQDSSYNEQFF
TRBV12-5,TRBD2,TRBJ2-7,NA,TGTGCTAGTGCTGTCGGGGGGGGCCACGAGCAGTACTTC,CASAVGGGHEQYF
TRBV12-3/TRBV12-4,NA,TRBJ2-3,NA,TGTGCCAGCAGTTTTCGGGATGGTGGCGCAGATACGCAGTATTTT,CASSFRDGGADTQYF
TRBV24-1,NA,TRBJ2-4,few,TGTGCCACCAGTGATTCGAGTTCTTTAAACATTCAGTACTTC,CATSDSSSLNIQYF